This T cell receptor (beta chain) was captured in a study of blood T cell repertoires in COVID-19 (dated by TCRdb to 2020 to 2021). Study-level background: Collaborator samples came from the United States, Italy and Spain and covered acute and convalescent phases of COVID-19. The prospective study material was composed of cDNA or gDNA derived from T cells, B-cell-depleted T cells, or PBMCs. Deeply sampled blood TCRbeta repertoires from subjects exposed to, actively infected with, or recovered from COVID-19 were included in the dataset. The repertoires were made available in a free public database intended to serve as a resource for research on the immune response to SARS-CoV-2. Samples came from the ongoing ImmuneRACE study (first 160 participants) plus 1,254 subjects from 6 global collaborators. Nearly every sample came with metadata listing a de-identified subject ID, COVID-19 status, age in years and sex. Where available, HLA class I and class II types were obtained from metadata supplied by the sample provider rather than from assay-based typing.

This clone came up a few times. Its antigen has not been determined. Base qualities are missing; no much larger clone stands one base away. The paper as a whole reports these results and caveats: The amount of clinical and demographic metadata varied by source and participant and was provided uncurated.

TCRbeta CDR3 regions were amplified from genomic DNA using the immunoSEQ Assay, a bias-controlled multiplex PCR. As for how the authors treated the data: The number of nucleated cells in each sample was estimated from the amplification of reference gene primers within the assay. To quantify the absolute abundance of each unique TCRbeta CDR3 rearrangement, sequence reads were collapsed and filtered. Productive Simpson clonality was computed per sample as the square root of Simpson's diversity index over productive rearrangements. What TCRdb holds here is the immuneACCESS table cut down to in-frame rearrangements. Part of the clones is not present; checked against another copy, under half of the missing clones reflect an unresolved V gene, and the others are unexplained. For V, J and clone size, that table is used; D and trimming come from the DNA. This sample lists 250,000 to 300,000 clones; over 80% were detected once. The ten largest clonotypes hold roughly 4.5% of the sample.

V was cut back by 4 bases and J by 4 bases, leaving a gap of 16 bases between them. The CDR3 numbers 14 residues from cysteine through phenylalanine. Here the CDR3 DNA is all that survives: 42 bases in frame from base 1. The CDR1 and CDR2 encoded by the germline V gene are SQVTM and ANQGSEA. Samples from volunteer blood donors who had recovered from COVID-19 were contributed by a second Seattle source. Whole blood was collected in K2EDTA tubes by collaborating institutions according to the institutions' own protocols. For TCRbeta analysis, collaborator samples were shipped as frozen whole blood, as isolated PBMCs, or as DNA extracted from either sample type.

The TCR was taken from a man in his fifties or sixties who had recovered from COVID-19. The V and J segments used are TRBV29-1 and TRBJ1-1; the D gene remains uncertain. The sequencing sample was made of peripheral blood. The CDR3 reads CSVVYPEQPTEAFF. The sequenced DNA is TGCAGCGTTGTTTACCCCGAACAGCCCACTGAAGCTTTCTTT.